This TCR beta chain was recorded in a study of CD4+ T cells in melanoma. Whole-study findings and limits: In melanoma, neoantigen-specific CD4+ T cells reportedly differed in differentiation state. CD8+ T cell, macrophage and B cell function reportedly correlated with neoantigen-specific CD4+ T cells.

Clones were read by immunoSEQ multiplex PCR, and TCRdb kept only the in-frame ones, dropping some. The sample shows roughly 140,000 clones, about nine tenths of them seen only once. The trim removed 5 bases at V and 7 bases at J, leaving 7 bases unmatched. In germline, CDR1 is SEHNR, CDR2 FQNEAQ (reference sequence). The length of the CDR3 is 14 residues. Comments on this clone: Its target is unknown.

The receptor was isolated from a human donor with melanoma. The chain uses TRBV7-9 and TRBJ2-1, with 8 bases fitting TRBD1. The CDR3 DNA sequence: TGTGCCAGCAGCAAGTCGACAGGGGTGAATGAGCAGTTCTTC. This sequence encodes CASSKSTGVNEQFF.